This T cell receptor (beta chain) is drawn from a study of T cell repertoires in cytomegalovirus infection (dated by TCRdb to about 2019). Regarding the study in general: Donor HLA type was relevant to the analysis, as public TCR beta signatures indicated carriage of CMV infection together with the matching HLA type.

TCRdb names Illumina HiSeq 1500 as the instrument used. TCRdb applied fastp at Q25 and MiXCR to the public reads, then kept only in-frame beta chains. Rows merge per CDR3 protein into single entries with the most common DNA and genes. The sample records 290,000 or so distinct CDR3 sequences, under 30% of which are singletons. The ten largest clones add up to roughly 13% of the sample. Looking up the germline V gene (reference sequence) yields CDR1 SGHAT and CDR2 FQDESV. The CDR3 runs 13 amino acids, cysteine and phenylalanine included. Only the CDR3 DNA is retained, 39 bases long and in frame from the first base. V was cut back by 7 bases and J by 4 bases, leaving a gap of 13 bases between them. Beyond this particular receptor, the publication reports: In both this cohort and an independent roughly 400-donor cohort, the cumulative frequency of public TCR beta family members distinguished carriers of CMV infection plus the relevant HLA type. The ex vivo response was dominated by HLA-C-restricted CMV-specific TCR beta clonotypes, which also provided the single most frequent clonotype in two of eight donors.

This clonotype was counted a few times. What antigen it recognizes has not been identified. Qualities for individual bases were not recorded, and no much larger clone is one base off. The chain employs TRBV11-1 and TRBJ1-1, and TRBD1 may be the D gene, going by 5 matching bases. Sequenced input: PBMCs. This clonotype originated in a human donor in good health (CMV status not recorded). Some clones in this sample may be carry-over from other donors' samples. The CDR3 protein sequence reads: CASTVTTATEAFF. The bases read TGTGCCAGCACCGTAACGACAGCCACTGAAGCTTTCTTT.